Shown below are 4 T cell receptor beta chains from a single sample sequenced in a study of shared clonotypes between healthy human individuals. Sequenced by immunoSEQ multiplex PCR; TCRdb stores in-frame clones only, minus some. The sample consists of under 650,000 clones, 95% to 97% of them appearing once. Sequences were obtained from naive CD4+ T cells sorted from blood. Regarding subset: CD45RA+ positively selected. All receptors come from a woman in her 30s in good health.

J is TRBJ2-7 and V is TRBV27; 7 nucleotides align to TRBD1. Germline lookup yields CDR1 MNHEY and CDR2 SMNVEV (reference sequence). The CDR3 contains 16 residues. Losses at the gene ends were 3 bases for V and 0 bases for J; bases not matched to a gene: 8. The CDR3 loop reads CASSFRGQMSSYEQYF. The CDR3 DNA sequence: TGTGCCAGCAGTTTCCGGGGACAGATGAGCTCCTACGAGCAGTACTTC.

The V gene is TRBV28, the J gene TRBJ1-5, with D hard to call. Trimming stripped 8 bases from V and 5 bases from J, with 13 bases between. The CDR3 is 13 residues long. Germline CDR1 is MDHEN and CDR2 is SYDVKM. Here the CDR3 reads CASSGNWDQPQHF. As DNA, the CDR3 is TGTGCCAGCTCCGGGAATTGGGATCAGCCCCAGCATTTT. The entire variable domain, with the rest obtained from reference TRBV28 and TRBJ1-5, is as follows: DVKVTQSSRYLVKRTGEKVFLECVQDMDHENMFWYRQDPGLGLRLIYFSYDVKMKEKGDIPEGYSVSREKKERFSLILESASTNQTSMYLCASSGNWDQPQHFGDGTRLSIL.

The chain has TRBV7-2 and TRBJ1-3; 7 bases align to TRBD1. V shed 3 bases, J shed 1 base, and the junction held 12 bases outside the gene matches. CDR1 is SGHTA, CDR2 FQGNSA, per germline. CDR3 length: 18 amino acids. The CDR3 DNA is TGTGCCAGCAGCTTGGAGACAGGGAAGATTAGGTCTGGAAACACCATATATTTT. Translation gives CASSLETGKIRSGNTIYF.

The rearrangement links TRBV29-1 to TRBJ1-4; tentative D call: TRBD1 (5 bases). This CDR3 spans 14 amino acids. Germline V gene sequence: CDR1 SQVTM, CDR2 ANQGSEA. The V end was cut by 7 bases, the J end by 13 bases, with 25 bases between. The CDR3 region is CSGKRTGVGESLFF. The CDR3 bases are TGCAGCGGGAAACGGACGGGGGTCGGTGAATCACTGTTTTTT.